This TCR beta chain is from a study of OX40 agonist ivuxolimab in advanced cancers. Study-level findings and limits: Averaged across samples, CD8+ T cells carried more expanded clones than CD4+ did. The authors did not determine the antigen specificity of the expanded peripheral T cells. The authors also found low normalized T-cell clonal expansion in some nonresponders.

The assay was immunoSEQ multiplex PCR, and TCRdb's table has in-frame clones only and misses some. The data contain approximately 46,000 clones, around 77% of them seen just once; the ten biggest clones take up around 2.7%. Germline trimming cut 5 bases from V and 1 base from J; bases unmatched to any gene: 5. The CDR3 is 14 amino acids. Germline V gives CDR1 LNHDA, CDR2 SQIVND (reference sequence). Concerning this clone: Its antigen remains unidentified.

Specimen: CD4+ or CD8+ T cells sorted from blood, collected in a trial of the OX40 agonist ivuxolimab. The chain uses TRBV19 and TRBJ2-7; 7 bases match TRBD1. The clonotype comes from an adult with an advanced solid tumor such as melanoma, head and neck, liver or kidney cancer. CDR3 nucleotides: TGTGCCAGTAGTGGGACAGCAAGTTCCTACGAGCAGTACTTC. It codes for CASSGTASSYEQYF.